This passage covers 25 T cell receptor beta chains from one sample sequenced in a study of T-cell memory formation after mild COVID-19. Each CDR3 protein is one row after TCRdb ran MiXCR on the 5' RACE reads. The sample includes tens of thousands of distinct CDR3 sequences, around 25% of them seen just once. The sequenced sample was PBMCs or a T cell subset sorted from them (not recorded which). All receptors come from a man aged 18 to 29 who had mild COVID-19 (a few samples of this study predate the infection). Cell type and time point are not known.

The V gene is TRBV24-1, the J gene TRBJ2-5; 8 positions match TRBD1. Germline CDR1 reads KGHDR; CDR2 reads SFDVKD. The CDR3 runs 13 residues. V lost 6 bases, J lost 4 bases, and 3 bases stayed unmatched. This chain's CDR3 is CATSPGGGETQYF. CDR3 DNA: TGTGCCACCAGTCCAGGGGGCGGAGAGACCCAGTACTTC.

CDR3 nucleotides: TGCGCCAGCAGCCAAGATACACCTAGCTCTGGAAACACCATATATTTT. This translates into CASSQDTPSSGNTIYF. The rearrangement uses TRBV4-1 and TRBJ1-3; D remains unclear. Trimming pared 0 bases from V and 0 bases from J, leaving 9 bases between. The CDR3 contains 16 residues. Germline lookup yields CDR1 MGHRA and CDR2 YSYEKL.

The rearrangement uses TRBV4-2 and TRBJ1-5; weak D call: TRBD1 (6 bases). Germline loops: CDR1 LGHNA, CDR2 YNFKEQ. The length of the CDR3 is 16 residues. Deletions cut 0 bases from V and 1 base from J, with 10 bases between. CDR3 region: CASSQEGGLSNQPQHF. In DNA, the CDR3 is TGTGCCAGCAGCCAAGAGGGGGGGCTAAGCAATCAGCCCCAGCATTTT.

The chain links TRBV5-1 to TRBJ2-7; possibly TRBD1 or TRBD2 for D (6 bases each). CDR3 length: 14 amino acids. V lost 0 bases and J lost 4, with 11 bases in between. CDR1 and CDR2 from the germline V gene are SGHRS and YFSETQ. CDR3 amino acids: CASSLGGGLYEQYF. The CDR3 DNA reads as TGCGCCAGCAGCTTGGGAGGGGGACTTTACGAGCAGTACTTC.

This clonotype was detected only a few times. The chain uses TRBV7-6 and TRBJ2-2; D unclear. The germline V gene encodes CDR1 SGHVS and CDR2 FNYEAQ. The CDR3 covers 12 residues. Trimming left V 5 bases short and J 8 bases short, with 9 bases between. CDR3 sequence (DNA): TGTGCCAGCAGCCAGACGAGGGGGGAGCTGTTTTTT. Protein product: CASSQTRGELFF.

The chain combines TRBV20-1 with TRBJ2-5, with D perhaps being TRBD1 or TRBD2 (5 bases each). This CDR3 is 14 amino acids long. V was pared by 1 base and J by 0 bases, with 9 bases between. The germline gives CDR1 DFQATT, CDR2 SNEGSKA (reference sequence). The CDR3 protein is CSARGGPNQETQYF. The CDR3 nucleotides are TGCAGTGCTAGAGGGGGACCGAACCAAGAGACCCAGTACTTC.

To note about this clonotype: A single base separates this from a much larger clone, so it may be a read error. The chain couples TRBV4-1 to TRBJ1-5; D uncertain. CDR3 length equals 15 residues. The ends were cut back, 0 bases at V and 0 bases at J, with 6 bases in the middle. Germline V gene lookup returns CDR1 MGHRA and CDR2 YSYEKL. The CDR3 region has the DNA TGCGCCAGCAGCCAAGATCAGGCTAGCAATCAGCCCCAGCATTTT. Its protein is CASSQDQASNQPQHF.

The chain recombines TRBV7-9 with TRBJ2-1; TRBD2 might be the D (6 bases). The CDR3 is made up of 12 amino acids. V was cut by 1 base and J by 8 bases, with 6 bases left in between. CDR1 and CDR2 (germline): SEHNR, FQNEAQ (reference sequence). The CDR3 DNA is TGTGCCAGCAGCTTAGGGGGGGATGAGCAGTTCTTC. Residues: CASSLGGDEQFF.

In its sample, this clonotype was seen a few times. The genes are TRBV7-8 and TRBJ2-2; D is unresolved. Germline CDR1 SGHVS, CDR2 FQNEAQ. V was clipped by 3 bases and J by 3 bases, with 17 bases between them. CDR3 size: 17 residues. The CDR3 DNA reads TGTGCCAGCAGCTTTCGGGTTATGTTTAGGGACACCGGGGAGCTGTTTTTT. Protein sequence: CASSFRVMFRDTGELFF.

The chain employs TRBV6-4 and TRBJ2-3, with 7 bases lining up with TRBD2. Germline values: CDR1 MRHNA, CDR2 SNTAGT. The CDR3 has 15 residues. With 0 bases clipped from V and 8 bases from J, the junction kept 8 bases outside the gene matches. The CDR3 loop is CASSDSNGGMGTQYF. The CDR3 DNA reads TGTGCCAGCAGTGACTCGAACGGGGGGATGGGTACGCAGTATTTT.

This clonotype has a single count. V and J are TRBV4-1 and TRBJ1-1, with D perhaps matching TRBD1 (5 bases). V dropped 2 bases and J dropped 1 base, with 8 bases sitting between them. CDR1 and CDR2 (germline): MGHRA, YSYEKL. The CDR3 contains 14 residues. The CDR3 DNA reads as TGCGCCAGCAGCCAACCACAGGAGAACACTGAAGCTTTCTTT. It yields the protein CASSQPQENTEAFF.

This clonotype showed up just a few times. The chain has TRBV7-9 and TRBJ1-1; D is ambiguous. The CDR3 has 13 residues. The V gene's germline CDR1 is SEHNR and CDR2 FQNEAQ (reference sequence). Deletions cut 5 bases from V and 6 bases from J, with 13 bases between. In DNA, the CDR3 is TGTGCCAGCAGCCTAACGGAGTGGCCTGAAGCTTTCTTT. It yields the protein CASSLTEWPEAFF.

The table lists this clonotype with a few counts. The CDR3 DNA reads TGTGCCAGCAGCTTAATGGGGACTAGCACAGATACGCAGTATTTT. Translation: CASSLMGTSTDTQYF. V is TRBV7-2 and J is TRBJ2-3, with D tentatively TRBD2 (6 bases). Germline CDR1 SGHTA, CDR2 FQGNSA. Trimming removed 2 bases from V and 0 bases from J, with 9 bases in between. The CDR3 runs 15 residues.

The rearrangement joins TRBV12-3 or TRBV12-4 to TRBJ2-1; the match to TRBD2 covers 7 bases. There are 13 residues in the CDR3. J lost 3 bases, V lost 10 bases, and 6 bases had no gene match. CDR3 nucleotide sequence: TGTGCCACCAGCGGGGCCCTCTACAATGAGCAGTTCTTC. This translates into CATSGALYNEQFF.

This clonotype was picked up a small number of times. V is TRBV7-2 and J is TRBJ2-6, with TRBD1 identical over 8 bases. Germline CDR1 SGHTA, CDR2 FQGNSA. This CDR3 has 18 amino acids. The V gene end was trimmed by 1 base and the J gene end by 0 bases; junction bases not matched to a gene: 5. This chain's CDR3 is CASSLGRDRSSGANVLTF. In DNA form, the CDR3 reads TGTGCCAGCAGCTTAGGTCGGGACAGGAGCTCTGGGGCCAACGTCCTGACTTTC.

In this sample, this clonotype turned up a few times. CDR3 amino acids: CASSSGLAVVDTQYF. DNA for the CDR3: TGCGCCAGCAGCTCCGGACTAGCGGTTGTAGATACGCAGTATTTT. The chain uses TRBV5-1 and TRBJ2-3; 10 bases are shared with TRBD2. With V trimmed by 3 bases and J by 5 bases, 6 bases remained unmatched. CDR3 length equals 15 residues. The germline CDR1 and CDR2 sequences are SGHRS and YFSETQ. Filled out from reference TRBV5-1 and TRBJ2-3, the complete variable domain reads KAGVTQTPRYLIKTRGQQVTLSCSPISGHRSVSWYQQTPGQGLQFLFEYFSETQRNKGNFPGRFSGRQFSNSRSEMNVSTLELGDSALYLCASSSGLAVVDTQYFGPGTRLTVL.

This clonotype was picked up a small number of times. The chain links TRBV12-3 or TRBV12-4 to TRBJ2-7; 11 bases align to TRBD2. V was clipped by 1 base and J by 0 bases; unmatched bases: 8. The CDR3 has 18 amino acids. CDR3 protein: CASSLEASGGPSSYEQYF. The CDR3 DNA sequence: TGTGCCAGCAGTTTAGAGGCTAGCGGGGGGCCAAGCTCCTACGAGCAGTACTTC.

A few counts support this clonotype. The rearrangement joins TRBV5-1 to TRBJ1-2, with 7 bases that match TRBD1. Germline-derived CDR1 and CDR2 are SGHRS and YFSETQ. This CDR3 has 16 residues. Trimming removed 1 base from V and 0 bases from J; junction bases left unmatched: 6. CDR3 in DNA: TGCGCCAGCAGCTTGAGGGGACAGAGTGCTAACTATGGCTACACCTTC. This codes for CASSLRGQSANYGYTF.

This chain links TRBV11-2 with TRBJ1-2; 8 bases are a match to TRBD1. The J segment lost 3 bases and the V segment lost 0 bases, leaving 12 bases of the junction unmatched. In germline, CDR1 is SGHAT, CDR2 FQNNGV. This CDR3 has 18 amino acids. The CDR3 loop reads CASSLDHPGGGGDYGYTF. In nucleotides, the CDR3 is TGTGCCAGCAGCTTAGATCACCCAGGGGGCGGAGGAGACTATGGCTACACCTTC.

There are a few counts of this clonotype. This rearrangement joins TRBV6-5 to TRBJ2-5; TRBD2 aligns across 16 bases. V lost 6 bases to trimming and J lost 5 bases; unmatched junction nucleotides: 3. The CDR3 has 15 residues. The germline gives CDR1 MNHEY, CDR2 SVGAGI. CDR3 amino acids: CASSRGLAGGETQYF. The CDR3 nucleotides read TGTGCCAGCAGCCGGGGACTAGCGGGGGGGGAGACCCAGTACTTC.

This clonotype came up a few times. The chain joins TRBV12-3 or TRBV12-4 to TRBJ2-1; 10 positions agree with TRBD2. This CDR3 has 15 residues. V trimming: 5 bases; J trimming: 4 bases; junction bases outside the gene matches: 5. The CDR3 loop reads CASSPSGGDYNEQFF. The CDR3 nucleotides are TGTGCCAGCAGTCCTAGCGGGGGAGATTACAATGAGCAGTTCTTC.

The V call is TRBV6-5, the J call TRBJ1-1; possible D gene TRBD1, 5 bases. Looked up from germline, CDR1 is MNHEY and CDR2 is SVGAGI. The V gene lost 2 bases and the J gene lost 10 bases, with 14 bases spanning the gap. This CDR3 has 13 amino acids. The CDR3 bases are TGTGCCAGCAGTTACGACCAGGGCAGAATAGCTTTCTTT. Its translation is CASSYDQGRIAFF.

A single count supports this clonotype. The DNA for the CDR3 is TGTGCCAGCAGCTTATCGGGGTCTCGCGAGCAGTACTTC. Translating it yields CASSLSGSREQYF. The chain is built from TRBV11-3 and TRBJ2-7; D perhaps matches TRBD2 (5 bases). Germline V lookup: CDR1 SGHNT, CDR2 YENEEA. Trimming took 2 bases from V and 6 from J, leaving 11 bases between them. The CDR3 is made up of 13 amino acids.

The gene calls are TRBV5-4 and TRBJ1-1; unclear D gene. The CDR3 covers 14 residues. V lost 2 bases and J lost 1, with 9 bases in between. Germline CDR1 is SGHNT and CDR2 is YYREEE (reference sequence). In DNA, the CDR3 is TGTGCCAGCAGCTTTGTGACTGGGAACACTGAAGCTTTCTTT. Its protein product is CASSFVTGNTEAFF.

V is TRBV9 and J is TRBJ2-4, with D hard to call. The CDR3 totals 12 residues. Germline-derived CDR1 and CDR2 are SGDLS and YYNGEE. The V and J ends lost 4 bases and 9 bases respectively, with 11 bases between them. The CDR3 is CASSPLTGIQYF. CDR3 coding DNA: TGTGCCAGCAGCCCCCTTACCGGCATTCAGTACTTC.